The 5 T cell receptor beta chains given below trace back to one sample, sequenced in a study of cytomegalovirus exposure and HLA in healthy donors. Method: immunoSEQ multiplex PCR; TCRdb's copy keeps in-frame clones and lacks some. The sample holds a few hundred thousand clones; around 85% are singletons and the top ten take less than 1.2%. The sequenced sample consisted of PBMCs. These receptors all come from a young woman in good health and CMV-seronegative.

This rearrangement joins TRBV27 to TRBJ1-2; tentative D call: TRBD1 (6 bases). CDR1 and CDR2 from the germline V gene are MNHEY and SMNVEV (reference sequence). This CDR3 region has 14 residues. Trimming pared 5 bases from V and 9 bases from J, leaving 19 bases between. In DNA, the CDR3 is TGTGCCAGCAGTCCCCAGTTGTACGGACAGCGCTACACCTTC. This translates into CASSPQLYGQRYTF.

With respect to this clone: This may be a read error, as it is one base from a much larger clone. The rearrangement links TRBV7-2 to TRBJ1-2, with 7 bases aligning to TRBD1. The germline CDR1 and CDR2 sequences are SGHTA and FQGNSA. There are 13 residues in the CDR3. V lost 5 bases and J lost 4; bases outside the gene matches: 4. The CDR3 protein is CASSPGTAYGYTF. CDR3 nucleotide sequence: TGTGCCAGCAGCCCTGGGACAGCCTATGGCTACACCTTC.

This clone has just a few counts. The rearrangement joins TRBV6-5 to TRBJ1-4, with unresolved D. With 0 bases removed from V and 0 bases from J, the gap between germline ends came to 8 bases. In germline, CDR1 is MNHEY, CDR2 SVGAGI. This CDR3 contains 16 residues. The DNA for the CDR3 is TGTGCCAGCAGTTACTCCCCCTTTGCAACTAATGAAAAACTGTTTTTT. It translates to CASSYSPFATNEKLFF.

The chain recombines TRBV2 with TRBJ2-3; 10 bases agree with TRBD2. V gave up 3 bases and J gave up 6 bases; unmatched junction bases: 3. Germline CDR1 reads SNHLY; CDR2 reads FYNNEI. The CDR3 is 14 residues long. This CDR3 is CASSDLAGADTQYF. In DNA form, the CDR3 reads TGTGCCAGCAGTGACCTAGCGGGAGCCGATACGCAGTATTTT.

CDR3 sequence: CASGLPSGVDTGELFF. CDR3 in DNA: TGTGCTAGTGGTTTGCCTAGCGGGGTGGACACCGGGGAGCTGTTTTTT. This sequence joins TRBV12-5 and TRBJ2-2; TRBD2 aligns across 9 bases. J gave up 3 bases and V 2 bases, and 4 bases lay outside the gene matches. Germline values: CDR1 LGHNT, CDR2 FRNRAP. The CDR3 is 16 residues long.